The 21 T cell receptor beta chains in this list originate from one sample, sequenced in a study of regulatory T cells in long-lasting Graves disease (dated by TCRdb to about 2021). The library was obtained by multiplex PCR. Instrument on record: Illumina HiSeq 4000. TCR beta libraries were built with iRepertoire HTBI primers and Arm-PCR amplification of CDR3 regions. TCRdb reran the public reads through fastp at Q25 and MiXCR, keeping productive beta chains. Identical CDR3 proteins give one entry, which carries the most common genes and DNA. The sample data list around 500,000 distinct CDR3 sequences, and more than 10% of these were observed just once. Almost 9% of the sample comes from the top ten. Read against the paper, the sample's time point label means: newly diagnosed GD, antithyroid drugs for less than 3 months. RNA was extracted from PBMCs in TRIzol for both TCR sequencing and RNA sequencing.

The same specimen was also included in a second study, on T cells in Graves' hyperthyroidism and ophthalmopathy.

The sequencing used peripheral blood mononuclear cells (PBMCs), collected at new diagnosis, from a patient treated with antithyroid drugs. Receptor source: a young woman with Graves disease. Donor details come from another sample of the same person, matched by shared clones.

Here the CDR3 reads CSARVRTSGSFEQYF. The CDR3 region has the DNA TGCAGTGCTAGAGTTAGGACTAGCGGGAGTTTCGAGCAGTACTTC. The chain uses TRBV20-1 and TRBJ2-7, with 13 positions matching TRBD2. Trimming removed 1 base from V and 6 bases from J; junction bases left unmatched: 6. Germline lookup yields CDR1 DFQATT and CDR2 SNEGSKA (reference sequence). The CDR3 length is 15 residues.

There are a few counts of this clonotype. V is TRBV28 and J is TRBJ2-3, with D possibly matching TRBD1 (5 bases). The ends were cut back, 7 bases at V and 3 bases at J, with 17 bases in the middle. Germline CDR1 reads MDHEN; CDR2 reads SYDVKM. The CDR3 has 15 residues. CDR3 bases: TGTGCCAGCACCAGCACATCAGGGCGGACAGATACGCAGTATTTT. Translation gives CASTSTSGRTDTQYF. Full variable domain (remainder filled in from reference TRBV28 and TRBJ2-3): DVKVTQSSRYLVKRTGEKVFLECVQDMDHENMFWYRQDPGLGLRLIYFSYDVKMKEKGDIPEGYSVSREKKERFSLILESASTNQTSMYLCASTSTSGRTDTQYFGPGTRLTVL.

The table lists this clonotype with many counts. This chain uses TRBV10-3 with TRBJ2-7, with a possible D match to TRBD1 (6 bases). Trimming took 5 bases from V and 3 from J, leaving 11 bases between them. CDR1 and CDR2 (germline): ENHRY, SYGVKD. The CDR3 contains 13 residues. Here the CDR3 DNA reads TGTGCCATCAGTTTGGACAGCAACTACGAGCAGTACTTC. Translated: CAISLDSNYEQYF.

This clonotype was counted a few times. This rearrangement joins TRBV7-2 to TRBJ2-2, with a possible D match to TRBD1 (6 bases). The germline CDR1 and CDR2 sequences are SGHTA and FQGNSA. This CDR3 is built from 14 residues. V lost 3 bases and J lost 7, with 12 bases in between. CDR3 DNA sequence: TGTGCCAGCAGCTTTAGGGGGACGGGCGGGGAGCTGTTTTTT. Translation gives CASSFRGTGGELFF.

The chain carries TRBV4-1 and TRBJ2-1; 12 positions agree with TRBD2. Germline values: CDR1 MGHRA, CDR2 YSYEKL. The CDR3 totals 19 residues. With 1 base clipped from V and 2 bases from J, the junction kept 9 bases outside the gene matches. The CDR3 DNA reads TGCGCCAGCAGCCAAGTCCCTAGACTAGCGGGGGAAACCTACAATGAGCAGTTCTTC. It encodes CASSQVPRLAGETYNEQFF.

The sample holds many counts of this clonotype. V and J are TRBV19 and TRBJ2-3; 10 bases line up with TRBD1. V trimming: 5 bases; J trimming: 6 bases; junction bases outside the gene matches: 8. Germline V gene lookup returns CDR1 LNHDA and CDR2 SQIVND (reference sequence). The CDR3 length is 15 residues. The CDR3 region is CASSWTGGTMDTQYF. For the CDR3, the DNA is TGTGCCAGTAGTTGGACAGGGGGTACCATGGATACGCAGTATTTT.

This clonotype was recorded many times. J is TRBJ2-1 and V is TRBV7-8; D call uncertain. Trimming took 4 bases from V and 8 from J, leaving 21 bases between them. Germline V CDR1 and CDR2: SGHVS, FQNEAQ. The CDR3 covers 16 residues. CDR3 loop: CASSYRRVPGPDEQFF. DNA of the CDR3: TGTGCCAGCAGCTACCGGCGCGTCCCCGGGCCCGATGAGCAGTTCTTC.

The chain couples TRBV25-1 to TRBJ1-4; TRBD1 agrees at 7 bases. V lost 3 bases to trimming and J lost 8 bases; unmatched junction nucleotides: 6. Germline V lookup: CDR1 MGHDK, CDR2 SYGVNS. This CDR3 spans 14 amino acids. CDR3 in amino acids: CASSDHRGSEKLFF. The CDR3 DNA is TGTGCCAGCAGTGACCACAGGGGAAGCGAAAAACTGTTTTTT.

With regard to this clonotype: This sequence is one base from a far larger clone and is likely a read error. J is TRBJ2-7 and V is TRBV2, with TRBD1 identical over 8 bases. Germline CDR1 reads SNHLY; CDR2 reads FYNNEI. Trimming took 5 bases from V and 7 from J; bases not matched to a gene: 13. The CDR3 totals 15 residues. Here the CDR3 DNA reads TGTGCCAGCAGTTTATCTACCCGGGACAGGAATGAGCAGTACTTC. This encodes CASSLSTRDRNEQYF.

This clonotype was found many times. The chain has TRBV12-3 or TRBV12-4 and TRBJ2-2; TRBD2 matches at 10 bases. With V trimmed by 3 bases and J by 4 bases, 8 bases remained unmatched. The CDR3 has 17 amino acids. The CDR3: CASSFSLAGVPTGELFF. The CDR3 bases are TGTGCCAGCAGTTTTAGTCTAGCGGGAGTGCCCACCGGGGAGCTGTTTTTT.

This clonotype was observed at least ten times. The genes are TRBV28 and TRBJ2-7; 8 bases agree with TRBD2. The CDR3 totals 15 residues. Trimming removed 5 bases from V and 2 bases from J; junction bases left unmatched: 8. Germline assignment: CDR1 MDHEN and CDR2 SYDVKM. CDR3 in amino acids: CASSIRLAGTYEQYF. The CDR3 DNA sequence: TGTGCCAGCAGTATCCGGTTAGCGGGAACCTACGAGCAGTACTTC.

The CDR3, as DNA: TGTGCCAGCTTCTCCCCGCCCCGGGACAGGGAGAACACCGGGGAGCTGTTTTTT. It translates to CASFSPPRDRENTGELFF. The genes are TRBV25-1 and TRBJ2-2; 9 bases are shared with TRBD1. The CDR3 extends over 18 amino acids. Trimming removed 8 bases from V and 1 base from J; junction bases left unmatched: 14. The germline CDR1 and CDR2 sequences are MGHDK and SYGVNS.

This clonotype has ten or more counts. The chain employs TRBV6-2 or TRBV6-3 and TRBJ2-2; D is ambiguous. The germline V and J ends were trimmed by 0 bases and 5 bases, with 7 bases remaining between them. The CDR3 runs 14 residues. Germline V CDR1 and CDR2: MNHEY, SVGEGT. The CDR3 bases are TGTGCCAGCAGTTACTCGAAGGTTACCGGGGAGCTGTTTTTT. This codes for CASSYSKVTGELFF.

This clonotype was counted ten times or more. The chain joins TRBV7-6 to TRBJ2-3; D uncertain. This CDR3 contains 16 residues. Trimming shortened V by 5 bases and J by 1 base, and 16 bases separated the two germline ends. The germline V gene has CDR1 SGHVS and CDR2 FNYEAQ. CDR3 DNA sequence: TGTGCCAGCAGCGCGATGACTCAACGGGGCACAGATACGCAGTATTTT. Its protein is CASSAMTQRGTDTQYF.

J is TRBJ2-5 and V is TRBV20-1; D is possibly TRBD1 or TRBD2 (6 bases each). CDR3 length equals 13 residues. V shed 6 bases and J shed 1 base, with 12 bases lying between them. The germline CDR1 and CDR2 sequences are DFQATT and SNEGSKA (reference sequence). The CDR3 sequence: CSAGGGAQETQYF. The CDR3 nucleotides are TGCAGTGCCGGGGGCGGGGCCCAAGAGACCCAGTACTTC.

The J gene is TRBJ1-2, the V gene TRBV6-5; the D is unclear. The CDR3 consists of 14 residues. V was cut by 4 bases and J by 0 bases, with 9 bases left in between. Per the germline V gene, CDR1 is MNHEY and CDR2 is SVGAGI. The CDR3 coding sequence is TGTGCCAGCAGTTCACCTTTCCCTAACTATGGCTACACCTTC. It encodes CASSSPFPNYGYTF.

This clonotype has a count of ten or more. The chain uses TRBV10-3 and TRBJ1-1; no firm D call. The CDR3 runs to 13 residues. Trimming took off 3 bases at V and 0 bases at J, with 5 bases between the two ends. Looked up from germline, CDR1 is ENHRY and CDR2 is SYGVKD. The CDR3 nucleotides are TGTGCCATCAGTGACGGCATGAACACTGAAGCTTTCTTT. This translates into CAISDGMNTEAFF.

This clonotype was recorded many times. The chain has TRBV7-9 and TRBJ1-1; possible D gene TRBD1, 5 bases. The germline CDR1 and CDR2 sequences are SEHNR and FQNEAQ (reference sequence). The CDR3 is 14 residues long. The ends were cut back, 5 bases at V and 5 bases at J, with 15 bases in the middle. CDR3 sequence: CASSHSGQGTEAFF. For the CDR3, the DNA is TGTGCCAGCAGCCACTCAGGGCAGGGAACTGAAGCTTTCTTT.

There are a few counts of this clonotype. J is TRBJ2-5 and V is TRBV24-1, with D maybe TRBD1 (6 bases). The germline CDR1 and CDR2 sequences are KGHDR and SFDVKD. This CDR3 comprises 12 residues. V lost 10 bases to trimming and J lost 5 bases, with 13 bases between them. CDR3 nucleotide sequence: TGTGCCACGTCGGGACAAACGGAGACCCAGTACTTC. This gives the protein CATSGQTETQYF.

In its sample, this clonotype was seen many times. This chain connects TRBV7-9 to TRBJ2-4, with 9 bases lining up with TRBD1. CDR1 and CDR2 (germline): SEHNR, FQNEAQ (reference sequence). V was pared by 5 bases and J by 8 bases, with 10 bases of the junction left unmatched. The CDR3 loop spans 15 amino acids. As DNA, the CDR3 is TGTGCCAGCAGCCGTAAACAGGGGGCGCAGGACATTCAGTACTTC. It translates to CASSRKQGAQDIQYF.

The count of this clonotype is one. A read error may explain this, as a much larger clone is one base away. The rearrangement uses TRBV19 and TRBJ1-2; D is undetermined. The V end was cut by 9 bases, the J end by 8 bases, with 13 bases between. The CDR3 has 11 residues. Germline CDR1 and CDR2: LNHDA and SQIVND (reference sequence). In nucleotides, the CDR3 is TGTGCCAGGAGATCGCCTCGGGGCTACACCTTC. Translating gives CARRSPRGYTF.